A selection of T cell receptor beta chains follows, all from one sample in a study of T cell changes during pregnancy in multiple sclerosis. Assay used: immunoSEQ multiplex PCR; TCRdb lists only in-frame clones, some missing. The table shows about 76,000 clones, with around 90% occurring only once. The sequencing used peripheral blood, collected after pregnancy. All receptors come from a female donor in good health, enrolled as a control in a pregnancy study. Each CDR3 is given with its conserved first and last residue. The order of the fields is J gene, clone size, CDR3 length, V gene, D gene, CDR3 DNA, CDR3 protein. The D gene is left open where the match is weak. The size of a clone is reported for some rows only, either as once, few or many, or as a class for expanded clones.

j_gene: TRBJ2-2; abundance: -; len: 14; v_gene: TRBV6-4; d_gene: -; CDR3nt: TGTGCCAGCAGTGCTAGCGATTCCACCGGGGAGCTGTTTTTT; CDR3aa: CASSASDSTGELFF
j_gene: TRBJ1-4; abundance: -; len: 16; v_gene: TRBV5-1; d_gene: -; CDR3nt: TGCGCCAGCAGCCCGAGGGACATGACAACTAATGAAAAACTGTTTTTT; CDR3aa: CASSPRDMTTNEKLFF
j_gene: TRBJ1-1; abundance: -; len: 13; v_gene: TRBV9; d_gene: -; CDR3nt: TGTGCCAGCAGTCAAGGCGGGTACACTGAAGCTTTCTTT; CDR3aa: CASSQGGYTEAFF
j_gene: TRBJ1-2; abundance: -; len: 15; v_gene: TRBV18; d_gene: -; CDR3nt: TGTGCCAGCTCACCACCGCAGGGGCGGATGGGTGGCTACACCTTC; CDR3aa: CASSPPQGRMGGYTF
j_gene: TRBJ1-2; abundance: once; len: 13; v_gene: TRBV6-5; d_gene: TRBD1; CDR3nt: TGTGCCAGCTCGGGACAGGGGGCGTGGGGCTACACCTTC; CDR3aa: CASSGQGAWGYTF
j_gene: TRBJ2-5; abundance: -; len: 12; v_gene: TRBV18; d_gene: -; CDR3nt: TGTGCCAGCTCATCTTCAGGGGAGACCCAGTACTTC; CDR3aa: CASSSSGETQYF
j_gene: TRBJ2-7; abundance: -; len: 15; v_gene: TRBV10-1; d_gene: TRBD1; CDR3nt: TGCGCCAGCAGGGCCCCGGGGACAGGGTCCTACGAGCAGTACTTC; CDR3aa: CASRAPGTGSYEQYF
j_gene: TRBJ2-7; abundance: -; len: 12; v_gene: TRBV5-1; d_gene: TRBD2; CDR3nt: TGCGCCAGCAGCGACTTCGGGGGGGAGCAGTACTTC; CDR3aa: CASSDFGGEQYF
j_gene: TRBJ2-7; abundance: -; len: 14; v_gene: TRBV6-6; d_gene: TRBD2; CDR3nt: TGTGCCAGCAGAAATCCGGGACTAGGAAGTGAGCAGTACTTC; CDR3aa: CASRNPGLGSEQYF
j_gene: TRBJ2-1; abundance: -; len: 14; v_gene: TRBV6-1; d_gene: TRBD2; CDR3nt: TGTGCCAGCAGTGGACTAGCGGGGGCGGATGAGCAGTTCTTC; CDR3aa: CASSGLAGADEQFF
j_gene: TRBJ1-2; abundance: -; len: 14; v_gene: TRBV6-5; d_gene: TRBD1; CDR3nt: TGTGCCAGCAGTTACTCTGGACAGGGATTCGACTACACCTTC; CDR3aa: CASSYSGQGFDYTF
j_gene: TRBJ2-1; abundance: -; len: 13; v_gene: TRBV9; d_gene: TRBD2; CDR3nt: TGTGCCAGCAGCGTCTCGGGGGGTGGTGAGCAGTTCTTC; CDR3aa: CASSVSGGGEQFF
j_gene: TRBJ2-1; abundance: -; len: 19; v_gene: TRBV5-6; d_gene: TRBD2; CDR3nt: TGTGCCAGCAGCTTGACTAGCGGGAGAGTCCCTTCTTGGGGCAATGAGCAGTTCTTC; CDR3aa: CASSLTSGRVPSWGNEQFF
j_gene: TRBJ1-2; abundance: -; len: 13; v_gene: TRBV7-3; d_gene: -; CDR3nt: TGTGCCAGCAGCTTAAATCCCTCAGGAGGCTACACCTTC; CDR3aa: CASSLNPSGGYTF
j_gene: TRBJ2-7; abundance: -; len: 15; v_gene: TRBV28; d_gene: -; CDR3nt: TGTGCCAGCAGTCCGGGTGGGAGCCGTTCCTACGAGCAGTACTTC; CDR3aa: CASSPGGSRSYEQYF
j_gene: TRBJ2-7; abundance: -; len: 15; v_gene: TRBV7-2; d_gene: TRBD1; CDR3nt: TGTGCCAGCAGCTCGTGGCCGGGACAGGCCTACGAGCAGTACTTC; CDR3aa: CASSSWPGQAYEQYF
j_gene: TRBJ2-5; abundance: -; len: 14; v_gene: TRBV11-1; d_gene: -; CDR3nt: TGTGCCAGCAGCAACGAGCCGGGCCAAGAGACCCAGTACTTC; CDR3aa: CASSNEPGQETQYF
j_gene: TRBJ2-1; abundance: -; len: 11; v_gene: TRBV5-1; d_gene: -; CDR3nt: TGCGCCAGCAGCCCGGGTCGCGTGGAGTTCTTC; CDR3aa: CASSPGRVEFF
j_gene: TRBJ1-1; abundance: few; len: 15; v_gene: TRBV7-9; d_gene: -; CDR3nt: TGTGCCAGCAGCTCCCGCGCCGTACAGTTCACTGAAGCTTTCTTT; CDR3aa: CASSSRAVQFTEAFF
j_gene: TRBJ1-1; abundance: few; len: 15; v_gene: TRBV18; d_gene: -; CDR3nt: TGTGCCAGCTCACTAGAAACAGGAATGAACACTGAAGCTTTCTTT; CDR3aa: CASSLETGMNTEAFF
j_gene: TRBJ1-2; abundance: -; len: 13; v_gene: TRBV5-6; d_gene: -; CDR3nt: TGTGCCAGCAGCTTCATCCGGAGTAATGGCTACACCTTC; CDR3aa: CASSFIRSNGYTF
j_gene: TRBJ2-5; abundance: -; len: 13; v_gene: TRBV10-1; d_gene: -; CDR3nt: TGCGCCAGCAGTGCGGAGTACCAAGAGACCCAGTACTTC; CDR3aa: CASSAEYQETQYF
j_gene: TRBJ2-3; abundance: -; len: 14; v_gene: TRBV7-7; d_gene: -; CDR3nt: TGTGCTAGCAGTTCGGGACTTAGCACAGATACGCAGTATTTT; CDR3aa: CASSSGLSTDTQYF
j_gene: TRBJ1-5; abundance: -; len: 15; v_gene: TRBV19; d_gene: -; CDR3nt: TGTGCCAGTAGCTTATATTTGGGGAGAGATCAGCCCCAGCATTTT; CDR3aa: CASSLYLGRDQPQHF
j_gene: TRBJ2-7; abundance: -; len: 17; v_gene: TRBV4-2; d_gene: TRBD2; CDR3nt: TGTGCCAGCAGCCAAGTATCCAAAGCGGGAGGAGGCGGCGAGCAGTACTTC; CDR3aa: CASSQVSKAGGGGEQYF
j_gene: TRBJ2-2; abundance: -; len: 15; v_gene: TRBV6-5; d_gene: -; CDR3nt: TGTGCCAGCAGTTACTCCGGGGAGTCGGCCGGGGAGCTGTTTTTT; CDR3aa: CASSYSGESAGELFF
j_gene: TRBJ2-2; abundance: -; len: 13; v_gene: TRBV19; d_gene: -; CDR3nt: TGTGCCAGTAGTTCCGCGAGCACCGGGGAGCTGTTTTTT; CDR3aa: CASSSASTGELFF
j_gene: TRBJ2-1; abundance: once; len: 16; v_gene: TRBV5-1; d_gene: TRBD2; CDR3nt: TGCGCCAGCAGCTTGAGACTAGCGGGAGGTGGCAATGAGCAGTTCTTC; CDR3aa: CASSLRLAGGGNEQFF
j_gene: TRBJ2-1; abundance: -; len: 17; v_gene: TRBV4-1; d_gene: TRBD2; CDR3nt: TGCGCCAGCAGCCAAGATGGCGGGGGGGGCTCCTACAATGAGCAGTTCTTC; CDR3aa: CASSQDGGGGSYNEQFF
j_gene: TRBJ2-1; abundance: -; len: 15; v_gene: TRBV6-5; d_gene: TRBD1; CDR3nt: TGTGCCAGCAGTTACGCGGGACAGGGAGACAATGAGCAGTTCTTC; CDR3aa: CASSYAGQGDNEQFF
j_gene: TRBJ2-7; abundance: -; len: 14; v_gene: TRBV7-6; d_gene: -; CDR3nt: TGTGCCAGCAGCTTCGGGCAGGGTAGTGGCGAGCAGTACTTC; CDR3aa: CASSFGQGSGEQYF
j_gene: TRBJ1-3; abundance: -; len: 12; v_gene: TRBV19; d_gene: -; CDR3nt: TGTGCCAGTACCCCTCCTGGAAACACCATATATTTT; CDR3aa: CASTPPGNTIYF
j_gene: TRBJ2-3; abundance: -; len: 14; v_gene: TRBV7-8; d_gene: TRBD2; CDR3nt: TGTGCCAGCCGCGGGAGGCCCGGGACAGATACGCAGTATTTT; CDR3aa: CASRGRPGTDTQYF
j_gene: TRBJ2-3; abundance: -; len: 15; v_gene: TRBV5-6; d_gene: -; CDR3nt: TGTGCCAGCAGCTTGGATCCAGTGAGCACAGATACGCAGTATTTT; CDR3aa: CASSLDPVSTDTQYF
j_gene: TRBJ2-7; abundance: -; len: 17; v_gene: TRBV4-2; d_gene: TRBD2; CDR3nt: TGTGCCAGCAGCCAAGGTTGGACTAGCGGGAGTTCGGACGAGCAGTACTTC; CDR3aa: CASSQGWTSGSSDEQYF
j_gene: TRBJ1-5; abundance: -; len: 14; v_gene: TRBV28; d_gene: -; CDR3nt: TGTGCCAGCACCGGGACTGGTCGCAATCAGCCCCAGCATTTT; CDR3aa: CASTGTGRNQPQHF
j_gene: TRBJ1-2; abundance: -; len: 15; v_gene: TRBV5-5; d_gene: TRBD1; CDR3nt: TGTGCCAGCACCCGATGGTGGACAGGCGACTATGGCTACACCTTC; CDR3aa: CASTRWWTGDYGYTF
j_gene: TRBJ2-2; abundance: -; len: 17; v_gene: TRBV5-1; d_gene: TRBD1; CDR3nt: TGCGCCAGCAGCTTGGGTAACGGACAGGTGAACACCGGGGAGCTGTTTTTT; CDR3aa: CASSLGNGQVNTGELFF
j_gene: TRBJ2-7; abundance: -; len: 15; v_gene: TRBV4-1; d_gene: -; CDR3nt: TGCGCCAGCAGCCAAGACCGGAGCGGGTCCTACGAGCAGTACTTC; CDR3aa: CASSQDRSGSYEQYF
j_gene: TRBJ2-7; abundance: -; len: 14; v_gene: TRBV28; d_gene: -; CDR3nt: TGTGCCAGCACCTCCGGGAAGTTGGCCTACGAGCAGTACTTC; CDR3aa: CASTSGKLAYEQYF
j_gene: TRBJ1-1; abundance: -; len: 14; v_gene: TRBV19; d_gene: -; CDR3nt: TGTGCCAGTAGTAGCGGACAGAGAAACACTGAAGCTTTCTTT; CDR3aa: CASSSGQRNTEAFF
j_gene: TRBJ2-3; abundance: -; len: 13; v_gene: TRBV6-4; d_gene: -; CDR3nt: TGTGCCAGCAGTGACTCTGCAACAGGAACGCAGTATTTT; CDR3aa: CASSDSATGTQYF
j_gene: TRBJ1-1; abundance: -; len: 15; v_gene: TRBV2; d_gene: -; CDR3nt: TGTGCCAGCAGAGACAGAATCGACATGAACACTGAAGCTTTCTTT; CDR3aa: CASRDRIDMNTEAFF
j_gene: TRBJ1-1; abundance: -; len: 13; v_gene: TRBV6-5; d_gene: TRBD1; CDR3nt: TGTGCCAGCAGTTTACAGGGGGATGCTGAAGCTTTCTTT; CDR3aa: CASSLQGDAEAFF
j_gene: TRBJ2-1; abundance: -; len: 15; v_gene: TRBV4-1; d_gene: TRBD2; CDR3nt: TGCGCCAGCAGCCAGTGGGACGGGAGGGACAATGAGCAGTTCTTC; CDR3aa: CASSQWDGRDNEQFF
j_gene: TRBJ1-1; abundance: -; len: 17; v_gene: TRBV5-4; d_gene: -; CDR3nt: TGTGCCAGCAGCTCTGCCGGGGTCTACCCTTGGGGCACTGAAGCTTTCTTT; CDR3aa: CASSSAGVYPWGTEAFF
j_gene: TRBJ2-5; abundance: -; len: 11; v_gene: TRBV20-1; d_gene: -; CDR3nt: TGCAGTCCCTGGCGGCCAGAGACCCAGTACTTC; CDR3aa: CSPWRPETQYF
j_gene: TRBJ2-7; abundance: few; len: 13; v_gene: TRBV28; d_gene: TRBD1; CDR3nt: TGTGCCAGCAGTTTGGGGACAGGCTACGAGCAGTACTTC; CDR3aa: CASSLGTGYEQYF
j_gene: TRBJ2-1; abundance: -; len: 11; v_gene: TRBV10-3; d_gene: -; CDR3nt: TGTGCCATCAGTGATAACAATGAGCAGTTCTTC; CDR3aa: CAISDNNEQFF
j_gene: TRBJ2-3; abundance: -; len: 11; v_gene: TRBV7-9; d_gene: -; CDR3nt: TGTGCCAGCAGTAAAACAAATACGCAGTATTTT; CDR3aa: CASSKTNTQYF
j_gene: TRBJ2-3; abundance: -; len: 14; v_gene: TRBV9; d_gene: -; CDR3nt: TGTGCCAGCAGCGTAGGAGAGGAGGCGACGGCGCAGTATTTT; CDR3aa: CASSVGEEATAQYF
j_gene: TRBJ1-2; abundance: -; len: 15; v_gene: TRBV11-2; d_gene: TRBD1; CDR3nt: TGTGCCAGCAGCTTTCAGGGACAGATAAACTATGGCTACACCTTC; CDR3aa: CASSFQGQINYGYTF
j_gene: TRBJ1-6; abundance: -; len: 15; v_gene: TRBV28; d_gene: -; CDR3nt: TGTGCCAGCTCCCTAAGGAGCTCCTATAATTCACCCCTCCACTTT; CDR3aa: CASSLRSSYNSPLHF
j_gene: TRBJ1-1; abundance: -; len: 15; v_gene: TRBV10-3; d_gene: -; CDR3nt: TGTGCCATCAGGACCCACCGGGACACGAACACTGAAGCTTTCTTT; CDR3aa: CAIRTHRDTNTEAFF
j_gene: TRBJ1-2; abundance: -; len: 17; v_gene: TRBV7-9; d_gene: TRBD1; CDR3nt: TGTGCCAGCAGCTTAGTGTTCCGGGACAGCTTGGGCTATGGCTACACCTTC; CDR3aa: CASSLVFRDSLGYGYTF
j_gene: TRBJ2-3; abundance: -; len: 16; v_gene: TRBV27; d_gene: -; CDR3nt: TGTGCCAGCCCCTGCGTGGAAAGCGTTTACACAGATACGCAGTATTTT; CDR3aa: CASPCVESVYTDTQYF
j_gene: TRBJ2-3; abundance: once; len: 16; v_gene: TRBV4-1; d_gene: -; CDR3nt: TGCGCCAGCAGCCAAGAGGTCGGAGGGGGGGCAGATACGCAGTATTTT; CDR3aa: CASSQEVGGGADTQYF